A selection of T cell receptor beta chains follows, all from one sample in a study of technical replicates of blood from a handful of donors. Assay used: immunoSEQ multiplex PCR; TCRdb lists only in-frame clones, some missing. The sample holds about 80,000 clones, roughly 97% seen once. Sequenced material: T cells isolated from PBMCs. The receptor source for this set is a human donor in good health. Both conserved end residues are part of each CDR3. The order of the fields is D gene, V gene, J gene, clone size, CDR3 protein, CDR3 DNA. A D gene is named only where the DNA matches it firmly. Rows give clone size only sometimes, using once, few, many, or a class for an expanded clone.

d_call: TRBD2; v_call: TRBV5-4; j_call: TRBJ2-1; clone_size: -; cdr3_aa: CASSSRTSGGAGEQFF; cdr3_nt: TGTGCCAGCAGCTCCCGGACTAGCGGGGGGGCTGGAGAGCAGTTCTTC
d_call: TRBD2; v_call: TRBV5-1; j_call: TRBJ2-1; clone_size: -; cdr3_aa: CASSPAGTSGYNEQFF; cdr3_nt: TGCGCCAGCAGCCCAGCAGGGACTAGCGGGTACAATGAGCAGTTCTTC
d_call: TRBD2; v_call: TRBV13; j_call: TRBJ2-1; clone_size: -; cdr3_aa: CASSSGLVSYNEQFF; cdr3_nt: TGTGCCAGCAGCTCGGGACTAGTATCCTACAATGAGCAGTTCTTC
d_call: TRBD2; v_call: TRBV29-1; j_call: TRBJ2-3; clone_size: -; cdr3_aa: CSATSGSADTQYF; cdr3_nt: TGCAGCGCAACTAGCGGGAGTGCAGATACGCAGTATTTT
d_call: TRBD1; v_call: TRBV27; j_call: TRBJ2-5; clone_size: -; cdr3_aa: CASTHRWLGGQEETQYF; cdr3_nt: TGTGCCAGCACCCATCGGTGGCTGGGGGGACAGGAAGAGACCCAGTACTTC
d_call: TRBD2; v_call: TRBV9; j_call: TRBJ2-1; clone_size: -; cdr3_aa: CASSVGLANEQFF; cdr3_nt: TGTGCCAGCAGCGTCGGACTAGCCAATGAGCAGTTCTTC
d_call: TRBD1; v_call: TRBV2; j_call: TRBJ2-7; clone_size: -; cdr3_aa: CASRNGQGREYF; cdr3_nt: TGTGCCAGCAGGAACGGACAGGGGAGGGAGTACTTC
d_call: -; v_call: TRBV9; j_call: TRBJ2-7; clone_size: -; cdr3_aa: CASSVGQGGSEQYF; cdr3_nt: TGTGCCAGCAGCGTTGGGCAGGGTGGTAGCGAGCAGTACTTC
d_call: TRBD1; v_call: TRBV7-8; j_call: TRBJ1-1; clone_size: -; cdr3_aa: CASSLVRPTGTTEAFF; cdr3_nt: TGTGCCAGCAGCTTAGTTCGCCCGACAGGGACCACTGAAGCTTTCTTT
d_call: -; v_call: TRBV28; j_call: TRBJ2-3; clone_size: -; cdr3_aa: CASSSQPISTDTQYF; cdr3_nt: TGTGCCAGCAGTTCACAACCAATTAGCACAGATACGCAGTATTTT
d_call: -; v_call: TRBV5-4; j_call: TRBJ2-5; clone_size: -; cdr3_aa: CASSLELAEETQYF; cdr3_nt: TGTGCCAGCAGCTTGGAGCTAGCTGAAGAGACCCAGTACTTC
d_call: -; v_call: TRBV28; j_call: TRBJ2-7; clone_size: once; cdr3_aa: CASSYPGEGTYEQYF; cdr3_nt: TGTGCCAGCAGTTATCCGGGAGAGGGAACCTACGAGCAGTACTTC
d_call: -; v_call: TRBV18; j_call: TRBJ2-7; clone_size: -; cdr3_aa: CASSPPTSLGGYEQYF; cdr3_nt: TGTGCCAGCTCACCACCAACCAGCCTCGGGGGTTACGAGCAGTACTTC
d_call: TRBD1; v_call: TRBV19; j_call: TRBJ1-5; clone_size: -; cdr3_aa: CASSLVGQGGGDQPQHF; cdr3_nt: TGTGCCAGTAGCCTCGTCGGACAGGGAGGAGGGGATCAGCCCCAGCATTTT
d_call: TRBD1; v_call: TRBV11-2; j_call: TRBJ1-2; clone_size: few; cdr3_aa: CASSHPTGDYGYTF; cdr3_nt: TGTGCCAGCAGCCACCCGACAGGGGACTATGGCTACACCTTC
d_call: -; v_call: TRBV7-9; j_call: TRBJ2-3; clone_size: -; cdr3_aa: CASSLSSKRPYSTDTQYF; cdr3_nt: TGTGCCAGCAGCTTATCTAGTAAGCGCCCCTATAGCACAGATACGCAGTATTTT
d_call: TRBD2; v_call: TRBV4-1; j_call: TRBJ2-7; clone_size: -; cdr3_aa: CASSQAASGNQPRYEQYF; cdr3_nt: TGCGCCAGCAGCCAAGCGGCTAGCGGGAATCAACCTAGGTACGAGCAGTACTTC
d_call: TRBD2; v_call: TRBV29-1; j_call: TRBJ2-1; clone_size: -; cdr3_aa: CSVEDRGSTYNEQFF; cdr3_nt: TGCAGCGTTGAAGATCGCGGGAGCACCTACAATGAGCAGTTCTTC
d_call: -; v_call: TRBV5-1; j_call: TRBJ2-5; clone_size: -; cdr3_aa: CASSLEGGLETQYF; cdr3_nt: TGCGCCAGCAGCTTGGAGGGGGGGTTGGAGACCCAGTACTTC
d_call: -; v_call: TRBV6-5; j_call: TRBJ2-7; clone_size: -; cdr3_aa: CASSAREQGGKQYF; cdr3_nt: TGTGCCAGCTCAGCCCGGGAGCAGGGAGGAAAGCAGTACTTC
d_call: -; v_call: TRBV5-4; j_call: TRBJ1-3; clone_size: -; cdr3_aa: CASSPGYSGNTIYF; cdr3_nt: TGTGCCAGCAGCCCAGGATACTCTGGAAACACCATATATTTT
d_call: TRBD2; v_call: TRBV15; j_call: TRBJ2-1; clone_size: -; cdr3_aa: CATSRVSGRAKLEQFF; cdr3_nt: TGTGCCACCAGCAGAGTTAGCGGGAGGGCCAAGCTTGAGCAGTTCTTC